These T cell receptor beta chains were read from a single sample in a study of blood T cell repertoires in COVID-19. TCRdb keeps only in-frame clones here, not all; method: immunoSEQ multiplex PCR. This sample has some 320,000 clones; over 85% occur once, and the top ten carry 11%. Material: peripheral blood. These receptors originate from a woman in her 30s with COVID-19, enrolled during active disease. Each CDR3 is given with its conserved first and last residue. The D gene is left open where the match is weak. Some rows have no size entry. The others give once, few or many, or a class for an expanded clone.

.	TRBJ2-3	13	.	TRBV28	CASSRVSGGVVYF	TGTGCCAGCAGCCGCGTTTCGGGCGGGGTTGTGTATTTT
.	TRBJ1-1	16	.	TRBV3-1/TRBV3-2	CASSPMGDRLWTEAFF	TGTGCCAGCAGTCCAATGGGCGACAGGTTATGGACTGAAGCTTTCTTT
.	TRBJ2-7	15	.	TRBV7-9	CASSPPTGSRYEQYF	TGTGCCAGCAGCCCCCCGACAGGTTCTCGCTACGAGCAGTACTTC
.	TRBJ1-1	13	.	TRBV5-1	CASSLEAPGVAFF	TGCGCCAGCAGCTTGGAGGCCCCGGGTGTCGCTTTCTTT
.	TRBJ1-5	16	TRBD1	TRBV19	CASSIDRGYSNQPQHF	TGTGCCAGTAGTATTGACAGGGGTTATAGCAATCAGCCCCAGCATTTT
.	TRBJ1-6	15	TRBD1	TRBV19	CASSQIDRGVSPLHF	TGTGCCAGTAGTCAGATCGACAGGGGGGTTTCACCCCTCCACTTT
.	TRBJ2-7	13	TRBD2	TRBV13	CASSFGGAYEQYF	TGTGCCAGCAGCTTCGGGGGGGCCTACGAGCAGTACTTC
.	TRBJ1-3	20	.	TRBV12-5	CASGLVPGTGKLYSGNTIYF	TGTGCTAGTGGTTTGGTACCGGGCACAGGGAAACTATACTCTGGAAACACCATATATTTT
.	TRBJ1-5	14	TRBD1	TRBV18	CASSPGQVNQPQHF	TGTGCCAGCTCACCCGGACAGGTCAATCAGCCCCAGCATTTT
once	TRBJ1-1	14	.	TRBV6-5	CASNPTGMDTEAFF	TGTGCCAGCAATCCTACAGGGATGGACACTGAAGCTTTCTTT
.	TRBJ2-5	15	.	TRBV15	CATSRDREGQETQYF	TGTGCCACCAGCAGAGATAGAGAGGGCCAAGAGACCCAGTACTTC
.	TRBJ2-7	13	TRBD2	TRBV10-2	CASRVGLAYEQYF	TGCGCCAGCAGAGTGGGACTAGCCTACGAGCAGTACTTC
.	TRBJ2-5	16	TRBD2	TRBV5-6	CASSFPIAGYQETQYF	TGTGCCAGCAGCTTCCCCATAGCGGGGTACCAAGAGACCCAGTACTTC
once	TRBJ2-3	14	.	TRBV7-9	CASSLTTFTDTQYF	TGTGCCAGCAGCTTGACGACATTCACAGATACGCAGTATTTT
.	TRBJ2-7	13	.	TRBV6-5	CASKSEGVVEQYF	TGTGCCAGCAAGTCAGAGGGGGTAGTCGAGCAGTACTTC
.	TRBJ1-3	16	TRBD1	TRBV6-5	CASSYGSRGPGNTIYF	TGTGCCAGCAGTTACGGGAGCAGGGGGCCTGGAAACACCATATATTTT
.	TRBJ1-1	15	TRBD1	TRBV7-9	CASRPDRGPITEAFF	TGTGCCAGCAGACCCGACAGGGGGCCGATCACTGAAGCTTTCTTT
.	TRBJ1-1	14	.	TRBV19	CASSSPRPATGAFF	TGTGCCAGTAGTTCCCCGCGGCCGGCCACTGGAGCTTTCTTT
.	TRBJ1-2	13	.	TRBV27	CASSFRDNYGYTF	TGTGCCAGCAGTTTCCGCGATAACTATGGCTACACCTTC
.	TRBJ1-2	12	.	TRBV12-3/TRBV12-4	CASSLERQGYTF	TGTGCCAGCAGTTTAGAGCGGCAAGGCTACACCTTC
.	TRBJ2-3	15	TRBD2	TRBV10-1	CASSELRGDTDTQYF	TGCGCCAGCAGTGAGCTGCGGGGGGACACAGATACGCAGTATTTT
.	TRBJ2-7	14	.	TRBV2	CASKNLDRTYEQYF	TGTGCCAGTAAGAATCTAGACAGGACCTACGAGCAGTACTTC
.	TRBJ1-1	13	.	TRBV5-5	CASSYPGGSEAFF	TGTGCCAGCAGCTACCCGGGGGGGTCTGAAGCTTTCTTT
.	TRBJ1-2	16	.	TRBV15	CATSRDTGGSSYGYTF	TGTGCCACCAGCAGAGATACGGGGGGGAGCTCTTATGGCTACACCTTC
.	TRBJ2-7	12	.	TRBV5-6	CASSLSVGVQYF	TGTGCCAGCAGCTTGTCGGTAGGGGTCCAGTACTTC
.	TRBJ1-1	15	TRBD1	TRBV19	CASSIGTGGSTEAFF	TGTGCCAGTAGTATAGGGACAGGGGGCAGTACTGAAGCTTTCTTT
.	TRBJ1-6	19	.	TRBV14	CASSQGGGGPTGRNSPLHF	TGTGCCAGCAGCCAAGGTGGGGGAGGGCCTACAGGGAGAAATTCACCCCTCCACTTT
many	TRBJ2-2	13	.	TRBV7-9	CASMTRSTGELFF	TGTGCCAGTATGACCCGGAGCACCGGGGAGCTGTTTTTT
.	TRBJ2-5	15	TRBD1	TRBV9	CASSVGQGVTETQYF	TGTGCCAGCAGCGTCGGGCAGGGGGTTACGGAGACCCAGTACTTC
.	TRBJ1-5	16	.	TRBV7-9	CASSHKGHSSNQPQHF	TGTGCCAGCAGCCACAAAGGACATTCCAGCAATCAGCCCCAGCATTTT
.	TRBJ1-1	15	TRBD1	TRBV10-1	CASSEWDRGGTEAFF	TGCGCCAGCAGTGAGTGGGACAGGGGGGGCACTGAAGCTTTCTTT
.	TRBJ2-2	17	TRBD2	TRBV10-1	CASSEFERGVNTGELFF	TGCGCCAGCAGTGAGTTTGAGCGGGGGGTGAACACCGGGGAGCTGTTTTTT
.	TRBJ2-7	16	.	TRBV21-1	CASAFSGTESTYEQYF	TGTGCCAGCGCTTTCTCCGGGACAGAGTCTACCTACGAGCAGTACTTC
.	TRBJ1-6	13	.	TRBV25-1	CASSYYRNSPLHF	TGTGCCAGCAGCTACTACAGGAATTCACCCCTCCACTTT
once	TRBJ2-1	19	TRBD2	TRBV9	CASSEFLPTSGSSYNEQFF	TGTGCCAGCAGCGAGTTCCTCCCGACTAGCGGGAGCTCCTACAATGAGCAGTTCTTC
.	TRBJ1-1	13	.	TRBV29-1	CSVESGGSPEAFF	TGCAGCGTTGAGTCGGGAGGGTCCCCTGAAGCTTTCTTT
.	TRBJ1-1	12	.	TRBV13	CASSDSNTEAFF	TGTGCCAGCAGCGACAGCAACACTGAAGCTTTCTTT
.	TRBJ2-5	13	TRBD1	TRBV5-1	CASSFGTEETQYF	TGCGCCAGCAGCTTCGGGACAGAAGAGACCCAGTACTTC
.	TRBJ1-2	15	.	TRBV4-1	CASSQVQVEDYGYTF	TGCGCCAGCAGCCAAGTTCAGGTGGAGGACTATGGCTACACCTTC
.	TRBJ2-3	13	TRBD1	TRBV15	CATSRVTGATQYF	TGTGCCACCAGCAGAGTCACAGGGGCAACGCAGTATTTT
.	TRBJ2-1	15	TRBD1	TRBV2	CASSFGTGGFNEQFF	TGTGCCAGCAGTTTCGGGACAGGGGGATTCAATGAGCAGTTCTTC
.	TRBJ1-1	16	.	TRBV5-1	CASSSGGAPMNTEAFF	TGCGCCAGCAGCTCGGGGGGCGCCCCTATGAACACTGAAGCTTTCTTT
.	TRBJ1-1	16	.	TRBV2	CANPGGSRAVGYEAFF	TGTGCCAACCCGGGGGGGTCCAGGGCAGTAGGATACGAAGCTTTCTTT
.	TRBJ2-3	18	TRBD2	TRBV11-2	CASSLDALTSGGTDTQYF	TGTGCCAGCAGCTTAGACGCTCTTACTAGCGGGGGAACAGATACGCAGTATTTT
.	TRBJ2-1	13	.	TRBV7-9	CASSLLDFDEQFF	TGTGCCAGCAGCTTATTAGACTTCGATGAGCAGTTCTTC
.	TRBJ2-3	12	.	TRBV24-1	CATSDELDTQYF	TGTGCCACCAGTGATGAACTAGATACGCAGTATTTT
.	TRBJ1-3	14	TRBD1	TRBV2	CASRGTGRKNTIYF	TGTGCCAGCAGGGGGACAGGGAGGAAAAACACCATATATTTT
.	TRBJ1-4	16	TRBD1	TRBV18	CASSPNPGTGGEKLFF	TGTGCCAGCTCACCAAATCCCGGGACAGGGGGTGAAAAACTGTTTTTT
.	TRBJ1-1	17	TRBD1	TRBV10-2	CASSESTQGAFYSEAFF	TGCGCCAGCAGTGAGTCGACACAGGGGGCATTCTATTCTGAAGCTTTCTTT
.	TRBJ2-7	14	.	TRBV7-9	CASSFSAGLSEQYF	TGTGCCAGCAGCTTCTCTGCGGGCTTGTCCGAGCAGTACTTC
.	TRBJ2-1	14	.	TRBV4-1	CASSQGVLENEQFF	TGCGCCAGCAGCCAAGGGGTGCTAGAGAATGAGCAGTTCTTC